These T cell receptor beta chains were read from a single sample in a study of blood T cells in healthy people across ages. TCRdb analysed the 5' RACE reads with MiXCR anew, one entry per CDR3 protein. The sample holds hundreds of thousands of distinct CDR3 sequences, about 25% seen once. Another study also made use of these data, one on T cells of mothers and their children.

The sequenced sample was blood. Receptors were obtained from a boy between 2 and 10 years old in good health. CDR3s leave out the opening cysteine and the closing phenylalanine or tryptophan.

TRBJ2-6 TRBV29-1 SARGTNSGANVLT
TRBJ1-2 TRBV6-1 ASSEHRGQGADEYGYT
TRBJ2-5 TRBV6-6 ASSWIRAGGPETQY
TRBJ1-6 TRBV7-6 ASSWGTAGGSPLH
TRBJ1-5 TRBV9 ASSVGEGSNQPQH
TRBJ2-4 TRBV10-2 ASSEIGTGKNIQY
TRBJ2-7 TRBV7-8 ASSLAVAYSYEQY
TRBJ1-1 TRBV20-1 SARYSDRDTEAF
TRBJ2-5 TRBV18 ASSPKTQGLETQY
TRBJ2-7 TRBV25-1 ASSWTGQGSDEQY
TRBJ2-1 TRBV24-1 ATSDPNRGGGNEQF
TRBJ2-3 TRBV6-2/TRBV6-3 ASSGSSGVRGTQY
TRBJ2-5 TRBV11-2 ASTNGQFLQETQY
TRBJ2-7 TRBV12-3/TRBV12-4 ASSQSGLAGGLSEQY
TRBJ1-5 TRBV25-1 ASTGGAGQPQH
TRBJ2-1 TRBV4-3 ASSQDGTASNEQF
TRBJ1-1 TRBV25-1 ASARGLNTEAF
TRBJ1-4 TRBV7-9 ASSSGRAENEKLF
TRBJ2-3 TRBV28 ASSLWTGSGSDTQY
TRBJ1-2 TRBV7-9 ASSLGQRGYT
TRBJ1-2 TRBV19 ASSIPSGQFNRPDGYT
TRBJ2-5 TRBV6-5 AGNVREAGETQY
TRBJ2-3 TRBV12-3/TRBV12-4 ASSPLAGGITDTQY
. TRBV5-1 ASSRSTSSYEQY
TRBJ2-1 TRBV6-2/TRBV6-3 ASLTRRELKHEQF
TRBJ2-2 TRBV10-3 AIRERERFTGELF
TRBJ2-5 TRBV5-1 ASSLGLAGGYQETQY
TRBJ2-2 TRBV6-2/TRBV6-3 ASTLGTINTGELF
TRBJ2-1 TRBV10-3 AISEPKGGWSYNEQF
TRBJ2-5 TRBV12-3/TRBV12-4 VSSLSGNQETQY
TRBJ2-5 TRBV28 ASSLYRGRGTQY
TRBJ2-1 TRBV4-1 ASSLTQGEQF
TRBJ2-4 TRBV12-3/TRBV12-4 ASSSSGTAKNIQY
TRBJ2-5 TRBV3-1 ASSQSAGQGETQY
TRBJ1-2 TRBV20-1 SARVLKPDYGYT
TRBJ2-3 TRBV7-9 ASSPSRAGGPTDTQY
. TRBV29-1 SVEVRQGFERGGGYEQY
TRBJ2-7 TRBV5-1 ASSLEVTRGEQY
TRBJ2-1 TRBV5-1 ASIGTSDNEQF
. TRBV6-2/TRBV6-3 ASSYDQGGSSLYEQY
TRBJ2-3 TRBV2 ASSAEGDTQY
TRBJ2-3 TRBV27 ASSLFGLTGWDHGTQY
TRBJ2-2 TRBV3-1 ASSQGQGVGELF
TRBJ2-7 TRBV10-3 ATGGQGNEQY
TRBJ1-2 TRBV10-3 AISESVVRGDGYT
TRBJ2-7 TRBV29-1 SVRRYWLAEDRQY